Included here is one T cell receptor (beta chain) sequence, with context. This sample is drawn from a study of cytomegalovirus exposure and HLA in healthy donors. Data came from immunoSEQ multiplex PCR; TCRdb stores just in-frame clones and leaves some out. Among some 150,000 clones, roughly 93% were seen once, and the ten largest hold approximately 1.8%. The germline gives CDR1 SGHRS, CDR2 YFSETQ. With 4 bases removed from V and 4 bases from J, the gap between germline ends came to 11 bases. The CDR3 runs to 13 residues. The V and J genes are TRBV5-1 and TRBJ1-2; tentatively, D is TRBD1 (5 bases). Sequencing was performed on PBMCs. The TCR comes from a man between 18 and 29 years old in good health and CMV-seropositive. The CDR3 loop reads CASSPTELYGYTF. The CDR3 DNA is TGCGCCAGCAGCCCGACAGAACTCTATGGCTACACCTTC. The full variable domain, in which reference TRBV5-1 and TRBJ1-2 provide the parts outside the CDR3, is KAGVTQTPRYLIKTRGQQVTLSCSPISGHRSVSWYQQTPGQGLQFLFEYFSETQRNKGNFPGRFSGRQFSNSRSEMNVSTLELGDSALYLCASSPTELYGYTFGSGTRLTVV.